The 2 T cell receptor beta chains given below trace back to one sample, sequenced in a study of shared clonotypes between healthy human individuals. Measured with immunoSEQ multiplex PCR; TCRdb has only the in-frame clones, and not every one. The data contain about a million clones, 70% to 85% of them singletons. Material for sequencing was memory CD4+ T cells sorted from blood. Subset noted: CD45RA-negative fraction. Source of these receptors: a man aged 18-30 years in good health.

This clone occurred once. The rearrangement uses TRBV2 and TRBJ1-6; no firm D call. V lost 7 bases and J lost 0, with 13 bases in between. Per germline, CDR1 SNHLY and CDR2 FYNNEI. The CDR3 runs to 16 residues. The CDR3 loop is CASKVASSSYNSPLHF. CDR3 DNA sequence: TGTGCCAGCAAGGTCGCGAGCAGCTCCTATAATTCACCCCTCCACTTT.

The rearrangement links TRBV2 to TRBJ1-2; D might be TRBD1 (5 bases). Germline CDR1 reads SNHLY; CDR2 reads FYNNEI. The CDR3 spans 15 residues. V dropped 0 bases and J dropped 8 bases, with 16 bases sitting between them. CDR3 nucleotide sequence: TGTGCCAGCAGTGAAGCGGGGCTGGGGCCGACGGGCTACACCTTC. This translates into CASSEAGLGPTGYTF.